Listed below are T cell receptor beta chains from one sample, sequenced in a study of CD8 T cells in Susac syndrome. TCRdb re-derived calls from the immunoSEQ multiplex PCR reads in MiXCR, one entry per CDR3 protein. The sample lists hundreds of thousands of distinct CDR3 sequences, roughly 90% occurring once. The material sequenced was CD8+ T cells from PBMCs. The receptors were sampled from a human donor with multiple sclerosis. Both conserved end residues are part of each CDR3. D genes are given only for firm matches. Expanded clones get a size class; other rows say once, few or many, or leave the size out.

clone_size,j_call,d_call,v_call,cdr3_nt,cdr3_aa
.,TRBJ2-3,.,TRBV5-6,TGTGCCAGCAGCCCCCTCCCCAGCGCGCGCACAGATACGCAGTATTTT,CASSPLPSARTDTQYF
.,TRBJ2-7,.,TRBV29-1,TGCAGCGTTGATACCCCTAGGGCAGGGGGAGGCTACGAGCAGTACTTC,CSVDTPRAGGGYEQYF
.,TRBJ1-1,.,TRBV6-2/TRBV6-3,TGTGCCGGAAAATCCGACGGTGAAGCTTTCTTT,CAGKSDGEAFF
.,TRBJ2-7,.,TRBV7-2,TGTGCCAGCACCCACGGCGGGTACGAGCAGTACTTC,CASTHGGYEQYF
.,TRBJ1-6,.,TRBV19,TGTGCCAGTAGCCTCCATAGCCGGGGGGTTAATTCACCCCTCCACTTT,CASSLHSRGVNSPLHF
.,TRBJ1-1,TRBD1,TRBV5-1,TGCGCCAGCAGCTGGGACAGGCTGAACACTGAAGCTTTCTTT,CASSWDRLNTEAFF
.,TRBJ2-1,.,TRBV12-3/TRBV12-4,TGTGCCAGCAGCCCCCCCATATGGGCAGGGCTAACCTCCTACAATGAGCAGTTCTTC,CASSPPIWAGLTSYNEQFF
.,TRBJ2-3,.,TRBV27,TGTGCCAGTTCAGACGGCCTAGTTCAAGATACGCAGTATTTT,CASSDGLVQDTQYF
once,TRBJ1-5,.,TRBV29-1,TGCAGCGTTGTGGCAGGGGTCGGGCAGCCCCAGCATTTT,CSVVAGVGQPQHF
.,TRBJ2-1,.,TRBV3-1,TGTGCCAGCAGCCACCTTAGCGAAGGCCCTTACAATGAGCAGTTCTTC,CASSHLSEGPYNEQFF
.,TRBJ2-4,TRBD2,TRBV20-1,TGCAGTGCGCAGGGACTAGCGGGAACGGCGAACATTCAGTACTTC,CSAQGLAGTANIQYF
.,TRBJ2-3,.,TRBV30,TGTGCCTGGAGCTTACCCCCCGGGGACACAGATACGCAGTATTTT,CAWSLPPGDTDTQYF
.,TRBJ1-2,TRBD1,TRBV19,TGTGCCAGTAGTATTGGTACAGGGGGCTATGGCTACACCTTC,CASSIGTGGYGYTF
.,TRBJ2-7,.,TRBV5-5,TGTGCCAGCAGCTTAAGTGGAGACGAGCAGTACTTC,CASSLSGDEQYF
few,TRBJ2-7,.,TRBV4-3,TGCGCCAGCAGCCAAGAGGCGACGGACTTGGGGTACGGGCAGTACTTC,CASSQEATDLGYGQYF
.,TRBJ2-3,.,TRBV7-3,TGTGCCAGCAGCTTAACGGGAGTGGCCACAGATACGCAGTATTTT,CASSLTGVATDTQYF
once,TRBJ2-1,TRBD2,TRBV20-1,TGCAGTGCTAGAGGACTAGCGGACATCACGGATGAGCAGTTCTTC,CSARGLADITDEQFF
.,TRBJ2-5,.,TRBV6-7,TGTGCCAGCAGTTACGCCTCGGGACGCGACAAGACCCAGTACTTC,CASSYASGRDKTQYF
.,TRBJ2-5,.,TRBV5-6,TGTGCCAGCAGCTTGCTTCCTAGCGCGGAGACCCAGTACTTC,CASSLLPSAETQYF
once,TRBJ2-1,.,TRBV4-1,TGCGCCAGCAGCCACCCCCAAGGGCGGGCGCCTGGCAATGAGCAGTTCTTC,CASSHPQGRAPGNEQFF
.,TRBJ2-3,.,TRBV7-7,TGTGCTAGCAGCTTATACCCGGGGCGAAGCTCTGATACGCAGTATTTT,CASSLYPGRSSDTQYF
.,TRBJ1-1,.,TRBV19,TGTGCCAGCACCACACCCGGGGCGCGCACTGAAGCTTTCTTT,CASTTPGARTEAFF
once,TRBJ2-6,.,TRBV13,TGTGCCAGCAGCCCGAGGCGCACGTACCAGGGGCATGGGGCCAACGTCCTGACTTTC,CASSPRRTYQGHGANVLTF
.,TRBJ2-2,TRBD1,TRBV2,TGTGCCAGCATTCCCGGGACAGCGAACACCGGGGAGCTGTTTTTT,CASIPGTANTGELFF
.,TRBJ2-3,.,TRBV12-3/TRBV12-4,TGTGCCAGCAGCCCGAGGGGGGTTGGCACAGATACGCAGTATTTT,CASSPRGVGTDTQYF
.,TRBJ2-1,TRBD2,TRBV29-1,TGCAGCGTTGAAAAGGTAGTCGTTATAGCGGGAGGTATTATTGTCAATGAGCAGTTCTTC,CSVEKVVVIAGGIIVNEQFF
.,TRBJ1-1,.,TRBV30,TGTGCCTGGAGTTACGACACAAACACTGAAGCTTTCTTT,CAWSYDTNTEAFF
.,TRBJ2-7,.,TRBV6-5,TGTGCCAGCAGTTACTCAATCAGGGGCAACGAGCAGTACTTC,CASSYSIRGNEQYF
.,TRBJ2-5,.,TRBV24-1,TGTGCCACCAGTGATTTTTCCCAGACCCAGTACTTC,CATSDFSQTQYF
.,TRBJ2-3,.,TRBV21-1,TGTGCCAGCAGCAAAGCGCTGTGGGCGCCCACAGATACGCAGTATTTT,CASSKALWAPTDTQYF
.,TRBJ2-2,TRBD2,TRBV4-2,TGTGCCAGCAGCCTGGGACTAGCGGGAGGGCCGGGCGGGGAGCTGTTTTTT,CASSLGLAGGPGGELFF
few,TRBJ1-2,TRBD1,TRBV19,TGTGCCAGTTCAGGGGGTATGAGTAATGGCTACACCTTC,CASSGGMSNGYTF
.,TRBJ2-2,.,TRBV29-1,TGCAGCGTTAGGCGGGTGGACACCGGGGAGCTGTTTTTT,CSVRRVDTGELFF
.,TRBJ2-1,.,TRBV29-1,TGCAGCGTCCCTATTGGGACCTCCTACAATGAGCAGTTCTTC,CSVPIGTSYNEQFF
.,TRBJ1-2,TRBD1,TRBV19,TGTGCCAGTAGTAATGGGGGACAGGGTCGAGGCTACACCTTC,CASSNGGQGRGYTF
.,TRBJ2-1,.,TRBV12-3/TRBV12-4,TGTGCCAGCAGTTTGATAGCGGCCCACAATGAGCAGTTCTTC,CASSLIAAHNEQFF
.,TRBJ1-4,TRBD1,TRBV3-1,TGTGCCAGCAGCCCGCGACAGGGCAAGGATGAAAAACTGTTTTTT,CASSPRQGKDEKLFF
.,TRBJ2-7,.,TRBV7-9,TGTGCCAGCAGCTTACCGAATATAAGAGACGAGCAGTACTTC,CASSLPNIRDEQYF
.,TRBJ2-1,.,TRBV29-1,TGCAGCGTTGTTGGAGCGGACTTAAGCTCCTACAATGAGCAGTTCTTC,CSVVGADLSSYNEQFF
.,TRBJ2-1,.,TRBV7-9,TGTGCCAGCACCCCAAGAACAGTCAATGAGCAGTTCTTC,CASTPRTVNEQFF
.,TRBJ2-1,TRBD1,TRBV5-4,TGTGCCAGCAGCCCACCCCCGGGACAGGGGAAGGGCAATGAGCAGTTCTTC,CASSPPPGQGKGNEQFF
.,TRBJ2-1,TRBD2,TRBV7-9,TGTGCCAGCAGCCCCCCGACGGGGGGGAATGAGCAGTTCTTC,CASSPPTGGNEQFF
.,TRBJ2-3,.,TRBV15,TGTGCCACCAGCAGAGATCCGGGCGCGAGCACAGATACGCAGTATTTT,CATSRDPGASTDTQYF
.,TRBJ1-2,.,TRBV30,TGTGCCTGGAGTGTAGAGGCTAACTATGGCTACACCTTC,CAWSVEANYGYTF
.,TRBJ2-2,.,TRBV28,TGTGCCAGCAGTTTATTCCCAGGCACCGGGGAGCTGTTTTTT,CASSLFPGTGELFF
.,TRBJ2-3,TRBD2,TRBV2,TGTGCCAGCAGTGAAGGGGACTATCCAACTATTGATACGCAGTATTTT,CASSEGDYPTIDTQYF
few,TRBJ1-1,.,TRBV7-2,TGTGCCAGCAGCGCACAGGGAGCTGTTGAAGCTTTCTTT,CASSAQGAVEAFF
.,TRBJ2-1,TRBD2,TRBV13,TGTGCCAGCAGCTCCGCCGGGACTAGACTGCGGAATGAGCAGTTCTTC,CASSSAGTRLRNEQFF
.,TRBJ2-1,TRBD1,TRBV4-3,TGCGCCAGCAGCCAAGATTGGATGGGGACAGGGGGAAGGAATGAGCAGTTCTTC,CASSQDWMGTGGRNEQFF
.,TRBJ2-2,TRBD1,TRBV7-9,TGTGCCAGCAGCTTGCCGGGACAGCCGACCGGGGAGCTGTTTTTT,CASSLPGQPTGELFF